The clone carrying this T cell receptor (delta chain) turned up a few times. This sample is drawn from a study of gamma-delta T cells after stem cell transplantation. TCRdb fed the RT-PCR reads into CATT to redo clone calling. The repertoire includes 2,500 or so delta-chain clones, about a fifth of them detected once, and approximately 25% sits in the top ten. The V gene's germline CDR1 is TSWWSYY and CDR2 QGS. The CDR3 covers 18 residues. Losses at the gene ends were 3 bases for V and 3 bases for J; bases not matched to a gene: 15. The TCR originated in a human donor. It is not recorded whose cells these are; they may come from a transplant donor. Material for sequencing was gamma-delta T cells. The rearrangement joins TRDV1 to TRDJ1; 8 positions match TRDD3. CDR3 bases: TGTGCTCTTGGGGACCCCTTGGCTATGGGGGATGAGGCCGATAAACTCATCTTT. Translating gives CALGDPLAMGDEADKLIF.